What follows describes a single TCR beta chain. The target antigen is unknown. This entry comes from a study of OX40 agonist ivuxolimab in advanced cancers. Study at large: A male proportion of about 84% was recorded, with mean age approximately 56 years and range about 20 to 85.

Assay: immunoSEQ multiplex PCR; the TCRdb copy retains only in-frame clones and omits some. The data hold approximately 75,000 clones, with roughly 90% observed a single time. From germline, CDR1 is LGHNA and CDR2 YSLEER. The V end lost 5 bases, the J end lost 4 bases, and 20 bases lay between the germline ends. The CDR3 is 16 amino acids. Patients had blood sampled at baseline and again on cycle 4 day 1 and cycle 7 day 1. Points from the study as a whole: Undetermined was the antigen specificity of the expanded peripheral T cells.

The sequenced sample was CD4+ or CD8+ T cells sorted from blood, obtained in a trial of the OX40 agonist ivuxolimab. The TCR sequence derives from an adult with an advanced solid tumor such as melanoma, head and neck, liver or kidney cancer. The rearrangement joins TRBV4-3 to TRBJ1-2; D is possibly TRBD1 (6 bases). The CDR3 coding sequence is TGCGCCAGCAGCTCACTCTGGGGGGCCAGCGGCTATGGCTACACCTTC. It specifies CASSSLWGASGYGYTF.